This entry lists 17 T cell receptor beta chains sequenced from one sample in a study of shared clonotypes between healthy human individuals. TCRdb's table, derived via immunoSEQ multiplex PCR, lists solely in-frame clones and lacks some. The sample includes some 2.4 million clones, under 95% seen only once; the top ten take approximately 0.37%. The sequencing sample was made of naive CD4+ T cells from PBMCs. This sample's subset: CD45RA+ positively selected. All receptors come from a young man in good health. Some clones in this sample may be carry-over from other donors' samples.

A note on this clone: The junction differs from germline at one of its ends, possibly a read error. V usage is TRBV25-1 and J usage is TRBJ2-7; D perhaps matches TRBD2 (6 bases). The V gene's germline CDR1 is MGHDK and CDR2 SYGVNS. The CDR3 runs 11 residues. CDR3 in DNA: TGTGCCAGCAGTGAATTTCGGGAGCTGAACTTC. It is translated as CASSEFRELNF.

V is TRBV21-1 and J is TRBJ2-4; the DNA was not compared with TRBD1, the D call given in the table. TRBV21-1 corresponds to a pseudogene. The CDR3 covers 22 residues. The CDR3 nucleotides read TGTGCCAGCAGCAAAGCGGCCACCGGACAGGGGTTAGCGGGGCGCGCCAAAAACATTCAGTACTTC. Amino acids: CASSKAATGQGLAGRAKNIQYF.

This clone turned up a few times. The chain carries TRBV29-1 and TRBJ1-1; D possibly corresponds to TRBD1 (6 bases). V shed 6 bases and J shed 7 bases, with 18 bases lying between them. The germline V gene encodes CDR1 SQVTM and CDR2 ANQGSEA. The CDR3 contains 13 residues. CDR3 in amino acids: CSVVGAPSFEAFF. The CDR3 coding sequence is TGCAGCGTGGTGGGGGCCCCAAGTTTTGAAGCTTTCTTT.

V usage is TRBV6-6 and J usage is TRBJ2-3, with TRBD1 matching over 8 bases. Looked up from germline, CDR1 is MNHNY and CDR2 is SVGAGI (reference sequence). V was pared by 5 bases and J by 4 bases, with 2 bases of the junction left unmatched. CDR3 length: 13 amino acids. The chain's CDR3 is CASSRQGPDTQYF. The CDR3 nucleotides read TGTGCCAGCAGTCGACAGGGGCCAGATACGCAGTATTTT.

The DNA of the CDR3 is TGCGCCAGCAGCTCTTCCAGGCTAAGGGACGAGCAGTACTTC. This sequence encodes CASSSSRLRDEQYF. This chain connects TRBV5-1 to TRBJ2-7, with D unclear. Deletions cut 3 bases from V and 5 bases from J, with 15 bases between. The V gene's germline CDR1 is SGHRS and CDR2 YFSETQ. The CDR3 spans 14 residues.

The J gene is TRBJ2-1, the V gene TRBV19, with D perhaps TRBD2 (6 bases). This CDR3 comprises 14 residues. Per the germline V gene, CDR1 is LNHDA and CDR2 is SQIVND (reference sequence). Between the trimmed V and J ends, which lost 5 bases and 0 bases, there was a span of 8 bases. Here the CDR3 DNA reads TGTGCCAGTAGTCTAGCGTACTCCTACAATGAGCAGTTCTTC. Translation gives CASSLAYSYNEQFF.

The chain employs TRBV7-2 and TRBJ2-5; D is ambiguous. The length of the CDR3 is 13 residues. V lost 5 bases to trimming and J lost 4 bases, with 11 bases between them. Germline V CDR1 and CDR2: SGHTA, FQGNSA. The CDR3 region has the DNA TGTGCCAGCAGCCGATCTACCGGAGAGACCCAGTACTTC. This translates into CASSRSTGETQYF.

The chain combines TRBV13 with TRBJ1-6; D remains unclear. The germline CDR1 and CDR2 sequences are PRHDT and FYEKMQ (reference sequence). The CDR3 sequence is 14 residues long. Between the trimmed V and J ends, which lost 7 bases and 7 bases, there was a span of 14 bases. The CDR3 protein is CASTTGPGNSPLHF. CDR3 in DNA: TGTGCCAGCACCACTGGGCCGGGGAATTCACCCCTCCACTTT.

With respect to this clone: Other DNA sequences in this sample translate to the same CDR3. The V gene is TRBV2, the J gene TRBJ2-1, with D unresolved. Germline V gene sequence: CDR1 SNHLY, CDR2 FYNNEI. Trimming left V 8 bases short and J 3 bases short, with 5 bases between. This CDR3 spans 11 amino acids. The CDR3 is CASSVYNEQFF. The DNA for the CDR3 is TGTGCCAGCTCAGTCTACAATGAGCAGTTCTTC.

The chain carries TRBV7-2 and TRBJ2-7, with D perhaps given as TRBD1 or TRBD2 (5 bases each). Trimming pared 1 base from V and 2 bases from J, leaving 18 bases between. Per germline, CDR1 SGHTA and CDR2 FQGNSA. The length of the CDR3 is 17 residues. Written as DNA, the CDR3 is TGTGCCAGCAGCTTAGGAGCCGCAGGGACCAACACCTACGAGCAGTACTTC. This translates into CASSLGAAGTNTYEQYF.

This clone was seen only once. The genes are TRBV7-8 and TRBJ1-1; TRBD1 is a possible D gene (6 bases). CDR1 and CDR2 (germline): SGHVS, FQNEAQ. V lost 5 bases and J lost 7, with 14 bases in between. This CDR3 spans 13 amino acids. The CDR3 reads CASSNGQPNEAFF. The DNA of the CDR3 is TGTGCCAGCAGCAACGGACAGCCTAATGAAGCTTTCTTT. The whole variable domain, remainder taken from reference TRBV7-8 and TRBJ1-1, is GAGVSQSPRYKVAKRGQDVALRCDPISGHVSLFWYQQALGQGPEFLTYFQNEAQLDKSGLPSDRFFAERPEGSVSTLKIQRTQQEDSAVYLCASSNGQPNEAFFGQGTRLTVV.

Only one count was recorded for this clone. The chain has TRBV28 and TRBJ2-5; maybe TRBD2 (5 bases). The CDR3 has 14 amino acids. V gave up 7 bases and J gave up 2 bases, with 14 bases separating them. Germline V gene lookup returns CDR1 MDHEN and CDR2 SYDVKM. DNA for the CDR3: TGTGCCAGCAACCCGGCGGGCGGGCAAGAGACCCAGTACTTC. It specifies CASNPAGGQETQYF.

This clone appeared once. The chain is built from TRBV7-3 and TRBJ2-7, with D possibly TRBD2 on 6 matching bases. The CDR3 is made up of 14 amino acids. Germline-derived CDR1 and CDR2 are SGHTA and FQGTGA. V shed 5 bases and J shed 0 bases, with 11 bases lying between them. CDR3 sequence: CASSMGGSSYEQYF. Here the CDR3 DNA reads TGTGCCAGCAGCATGGGAGGTAGCTCCTACGAGCAGTACTTC.

The chain recombines TRBV19 with TRBJ1-5, with D possibly being TRBD1 (5 bases). From germline, CDR1 is LNHDA and CDR2 SQIVND (reference sequence). V was trimmed by 3 bases and J by 2 bases, leaving 17 bases between them. The CDR3 is 17 residues long. CDR3 sequence reads: CASSIWSGGRGNQPQHF. The CDR3 coding sequence is TGTGCCAGTAGTATCTGGAGTGGGGGGAGGGGCAATCAGCCCCAGCATTTT.

V and J are TRBV2 and TRBJ2-5; weak D call: TRBD2 (5 bases). V shed 6 bases and J shed 2 bases, with 13 bases lying between them. In germline, CDR1 is SNHLY, CDR2 FYNNEI. The length of the CDR3 is 14 residues. The CDR3 bases are TGTGCCAGCAGCATAAACGGGGATCAAGAGACCCAGTACTTC. Its translation is CASSINGDQETQYF.

As concerns this clone: The sample has other DNA sequences that encode this CDR3 too. The gene calls are TRBV6-1 and TRBJ1-1, with a possible D match to TRBD1 (5 bases). The CDR3 length is 12 residues. The germline V and J ends were trimmed by 8 bases and 0 bases, with 7 bases remaining between them. In germline, CDR1 is MNHNS, CDR2 SASEGT. The DNA for the CDR3 is TGTGCCAGCCGACAGATGAACACTGAAGCTTTCTTT. This gives the protein CASRQMNTEAFF.

The chain carries TRBV19 and TRBJ1-2, with 12 bases that match TRBD1. Germline V CDR1 and CDR2: LNHDA, SQIVND (reference sequence). This CDR3 spans 16 amino acids. The ends lost 4 bases at V and 7 bases at J; junction bases unmatched: 10. CDR3 residues: CASSKGQGANWAGYTF. The CDR3 DNA follows: TGTGCCAGTAGTAAGGGACAGGGGGCAAACTGGGCTGGCTACACCTTC.